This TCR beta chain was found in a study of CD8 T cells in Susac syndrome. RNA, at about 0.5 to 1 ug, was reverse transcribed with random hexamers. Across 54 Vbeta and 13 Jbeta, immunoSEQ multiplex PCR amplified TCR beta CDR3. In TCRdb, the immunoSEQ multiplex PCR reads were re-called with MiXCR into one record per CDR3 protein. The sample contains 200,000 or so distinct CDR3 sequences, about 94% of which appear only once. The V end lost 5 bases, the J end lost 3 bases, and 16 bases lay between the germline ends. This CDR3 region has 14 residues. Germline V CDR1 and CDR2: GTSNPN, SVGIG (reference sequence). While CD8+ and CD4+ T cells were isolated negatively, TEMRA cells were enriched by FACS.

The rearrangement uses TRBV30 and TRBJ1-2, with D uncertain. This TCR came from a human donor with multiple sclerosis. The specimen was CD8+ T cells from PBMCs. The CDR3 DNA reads TGTGCCTGGTTTCTCCCGGGTCTGGACTATGGCTACACCTTC. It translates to CAWFLPGLDYGYTF.